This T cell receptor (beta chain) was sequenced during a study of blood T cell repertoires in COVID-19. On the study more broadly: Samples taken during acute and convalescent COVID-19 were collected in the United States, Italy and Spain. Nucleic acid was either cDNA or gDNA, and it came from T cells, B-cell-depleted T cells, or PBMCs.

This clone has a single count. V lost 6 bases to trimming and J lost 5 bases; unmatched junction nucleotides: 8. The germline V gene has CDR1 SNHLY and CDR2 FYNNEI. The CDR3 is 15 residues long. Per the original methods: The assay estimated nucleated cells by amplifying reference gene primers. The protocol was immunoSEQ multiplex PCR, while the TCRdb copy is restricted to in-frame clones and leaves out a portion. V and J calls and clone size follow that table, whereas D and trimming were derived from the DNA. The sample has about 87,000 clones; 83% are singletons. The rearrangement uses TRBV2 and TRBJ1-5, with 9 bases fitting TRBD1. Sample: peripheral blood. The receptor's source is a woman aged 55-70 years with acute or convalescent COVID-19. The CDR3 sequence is CASSQGTGSYQPQHF. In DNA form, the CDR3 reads TGTGCCAGCAGCCAAGGGACAGGGAGTTATCAGCCCCAGCATTTT.